This T cell receptor (beta chain) was recovered during a study of blood T cells in healthy people across ages. Trimming removed 7 bases from V and 6 bases from J, with 15 bases in between. The CDR3 has 13 residues. Isolated PBMCs totaled at least 6 million in each sample. Extracted total RNA amounted to at least 5.5 micrograms for each sample. A second roughly 6 to 12 cycle PCR used barcoded and J-beta primers. TCRdb fed the 5' RACE reads into MiXCR, producing one record per CDR3 protein. The table shows 870,000 or so distinct CDR3 sequences, with about 30% occurring only once. This clonotype was recorded at least ten times.

This chain joins TRBV12-3 or TRBV12-4 and TRBJ2-5; D uncertain. The receptor was derived from a woman older than 75 in good health. Sequencing input: blood. CDR3 sequence reads: CASTPMGLKTQYF. The CDR3 DNA sequence: TGTGCCAGCACCCCGATGGGGTTAAAGACCCAGTACTTC.